This T cell receptor beta chain stems from a study of human T cells and chemical hapten exposure. Study information: Donors were sensitized with 2% DPC on the upper inner arm. The study, taken as a whole, reports: Correlating positively with patch test score were the PT1 expanded TCR counts.

V was trimmed by 5 bases and J by 6 bases, leaving 7 bases between them. The CDR3 consists of 12 residues. This clonotype was seen a handful of times. What it binds is not known. Time point given: patch test 2, 6 weeks after DPC sensitization. Treatment denoted: therapeutic diphenylcyclopropenone sensitization with weekly scalp DPC. Alopecia patients between 18 and 70 years old and suitable for DPC were used as donors. The library gave individual cDNA molecules unique molecular identifiers. A single record per CDR3 protein comes from TCRdb applying MiXCR to the RACE reads. This table has about 54,000 distinct CDR3 sequences, more than 9% appearing once.

The specimen comprised whole blood, sampled in connection with sensitization to the hapten diphenylcyclopropenone (DPC). V is TRBV12-3 or TRBV12-4 and J is TRBJ2-2; D is ambiguous. This clonotype was sampled from a woman between 50 and 59 years old with alopecia areata. Some clones in this sample may be carry-over from other donors' samples. CDR3 coding DNA: TGTGCCAGCAGTCCCCTGCCCGGGGAGCTGTTTTTT. This sequence encodes CASSPLPGELFF.